This T cell receptor (beta chain) was sequenced during a study of cytomegalovirus exposure and HLA in healthy donors. Study in general: An analysis done earlier identified around 100 million unique TCR beta sequences from about 179 million T cells.

The CDR3 is 14 residues long. The V and J ends lost 8 bases and 4 bases, in that order; junction bases with no gene match: 6. The germline V gene has CDR1 SGHRS and CDR2 YFSETQ. Study-wide findings and caveats: About 87% or about 30% of the time was how often most TCR beta V segments were productive, according to an earlier analysis. For TCR beta chains, V- and J-gene trimming was later linked to a missense DCLRE1C variant.

Comments on this clone: Antigen unknown. The identical CDR3 is also encoded by other nucleotide sequences in the sample.

The primer mix had 60 Vbeta and 13 Jbeta primers. TCRdb's table, derived via immunoSEQ multiplex PCR, lists solely in-frame clones and lacks some. The sample includes over 30,000 clones, roughly 84% of them seen just once. The sample consisted of PBMCs. The origin of this receptor is a woman aged 18 to 35 in good health and CMV-seronegative. The V gene is TRBV5-1, the J gene TRBJ2-1, with 10 bases fitting TRBD2. The CDR3 nucleotides are TGCGCCAGTTCAGCTAGCGGGGGTTACAATGAGCAGTTCTTC. This codes for CASSASGGYNEQFF.